Listed here are 20 T cell receptor beta chains from one sample, sequenced in a study of response to subunit inactivated influenza vaccine. One entry per CDR3 protein, called by TCRdb with MiXCR from the RT-PCR reads. The repertoire holds roughly 780,000 distinct CDR3 sequences, with 15% to 20% as singletons. The sample here was PBMCs from blood, taken about 5 days after vaccination. Source of these receptors: a man in his fifties who received an inactivated influenza vaccine.

The CDR3 spells CASSRSDNRAVNSPLHF. CDR3 DNA sequence: TGCGCCAGCAGCAGATCCGATAACAGGGCGGTTAATTCACCCCTCCACTTT. The chain employs TRBV4-1 and TRBJ1-6; a weak D match, TRBD1 (6 bases). CDR3 length: 17 residues. Germline CDR1 reads MGHRA; CDR2 reads YSYEKL. V was shortened by 5 bases and J by 6 bases, with 20 bases between the two germline ends.

This clonotype has ten or more counts. The chain joins TRBV29-1 to TRBJ2-7, with D possibly being TRBD2 (5 bases). The germline V gene has CDR1 SQVTM and CDR2 ANQGSEA. The CDR3 extends over 13 amino acids. Trimming left V 7 bases short and J 0 bases short, with 13 bases between. CDR3 coding DNA: TGCAGCGCACAATCGGGATCCTCCTACGAGCAGTACTTC. Its translation: CSAQSGSSYEQYF.

The rearrangement links TRBV6-5 to TRBJ2-5, with 9 bases fitting TRBD2. Germline V lookup: CDR1 MNHEY, CDR2 SVGAGI. V dropped 8 bases and J dropped 3; count of bases not matched to a gene: 1. There are 12 residues in the CDR3. The CDR3 loop reads CASWTSEETQYF. CDR3 DNA: TGTGCCAGCTGGACTAGCGAAGAGACCCAGTACTTC.

The V gene is TRBV27, the J gene TRBJ2-2; D unresolved. The CDR3 is 14 residues long. CDR1 MNHEY and CDR2 SMNVEV come from the germline V gene (reference sequence). The V end was cut by 8 bases, the J end by 4 bases, with 14 bases between. The CDR3 reads CASRSSFGTGELFF. The CDR3 DNA is TGTGCCAGCCGATCTTCATTCGGCACCGGGGAGCTGTTTTTT.

This chain joins TRBV5-1 and TRBJ2-3; 15 bases align to TRBD2. Per the germline V gene, CDR1 is SGHRS and CDR2 is YFSETQ. CDR3 length: 17 residues. V dropped 5 bases and J dropped 0; count of bases not matched to a gene: 4. This CDR3 reads CASSGTSGGTSTDTQYF. DNA of the CDR3: TGCGCCAGCAGTGGGACTAGCGGGGGGACTAGCACAGATACGCAGTATTTT.

V and J are TRBV5-6 and TRBJ2-7; D not resolved. Trimming removed 3 bases at V and 2 bases at J, with 18 bases between. The CDR3 extends over 16 amino acids. Germline CDR1 is SGHDT and CDR2 is YYEEEE. The CDR3 nucleotides read TGTGCCAGCAGCTCTATCTTGTCTGGCTCAACCTACGAGCAGTACTTC. Its protein is CASSSILSGSTYEQYF.

DNA of the CDR3: TGTGCCAGCAGTTACCGTGGGGTCGGCACATCCATCGGGAATTCACCCCTCCACTTT. Its protein is CASSYRGVGTSIGNSPLHF. The V call is TRBV6-5, the J call TRBJ1-6; no clear D. From germline, CDR1 is MNHEY and CDR2 SVGAGI. The CDR3 has 19 residues. With 2 bases removed from V and 7 bases from J, the gap between germline ends came to 24 bases.

This clonotype was counted a few times. The chain combines TRBV20-1 with TRBJ2-1; maybe TRBD1 (5 bases). CDR1 DFQATT and CDR2 SNEGSKA come from the germline V gene (reference sequence). V gave up 3 bases and J gave up 5 bases, with 17 bases separating them. The CDR3 spans 15 residues. CDR3 in amino acids: CSASGMQGYNNEQFF. CDR3 nucleotides: TGCAGTGCTAGTGGGATGCAGGGATACAACAATGAGCAGTTCTTC.

This clonotype was detected a few times. The V gene is TRBV5-6, the J gene TRBJ2-3; D not resolved. Germline lookup yields CDR1 SGHDT and CDR2 YYEEEE. CDR3 length: 11 amino acids. V lost 7 bases, J lost 2 bases, and 5 bases lay in between. In nucleotides, the CDR3 is TGTGCCAGCGGAATCACAGATACGCAGTATTTT. Amino acids: CASGITDTQYF.

The J gene is TRBJ1-1, the V gene TRBV11-2; no clear D gene. The CDR3 is 13 amino acids. The ends were cut back, 0 bases at V and 6 bases at J, with 8 bases in the middle. Germline assignment: CDR1 SGHAT and CDR2 FQNNGV. In nucleotides, the CDR3 is TGTGCCAGCAGCTTAGAATCGGGCGCTGAAGCTTTCTTT. Translated, it gives CASSLESGAEAFF.

The chain carries TRBV5-5 and TRBJ2-7; 7 nucleotides agree with TRBD1. V trimming: 5 bases; J trimming: 3 bases; junction bases outside the gene matches: 8. The length of the CDR3 is 14 residues. Germline V lookup: CDR1 SGHKS, CDR2 YYEKEE (reference sequence). The CDR3 loop is CASSLTGTDYEQYF. Written as DNA, the CDR3 is TGTGCCAGCAGTCTGACCGGGACAGACTACGAGCAGTACTTC. Looking up the rest from reference TRBV5-5 and TRBJ2-7 gives the full variable domain: DAGVTQSPTHLIKTRGQQVTLRCSPISGHKSVSWYQQVLGQGPQFIFQYYEKEERGRGNFPDRFSARQFPNYSSELNVNALLLGDSALYLCASSLTGTDYEQYFGPGTRLTVT.

V and J are TRBV5-1 and TRBJ2-7, with 9 bases fitting TRBD2. The CDR3 spans 15 residues. The germline CDR1 and CDR2 sequences are SGHRS and YFSETQ. The V segment lost 0 bases and the J segment 0 bases; nucleotides outside the gene matches: 1. CDR3 loop: CASSLVSGGSYEQYF. The CDR3 DNA is TGCGCCAGCAGCTTGGTTAGCGGGGGCTCCTACGAGCAGTACTTC.

This clonotype was picked up a small number of times. The V call is TRBV20-1, the J call TRBJ1-4; 10 positions agree with TRBD1. This CDR3 is 17 amino acids long. J gave up 3 bases and V 5 bases, and 12 bases lay outside the gene matches. Germline CDR1 is DFQATT and CDR2 is SNEGSKA (reference sequence). The DNA of the CDR3 is TGCAGTGCTCCGTCCCGGGACAGGGGCTCGGCTAATGAAAAACTGTTTTTT. Translating gives CSAPSRDRGSANEKLFF.

This clonotype was detected only a few times. The chain couples TRBV9 to TRBJ2-1; D may be TRBD1 (5 bases). CDR3 length: 13 amino acids. V was clipped by 4 bases and J by 10 bases, with 15 bases between them. Germline V gene lookup returns CDR1 SGDLS and CDR2 YYNGEE. The CDR3 loop is CASSPRQKGEQFF. CDR3 sequence (DNA): TGTGCCAGCAGCCCCCGACAGAAAGGGGAGCAGTTCTTC. Full variable domain (missing parts from reference TRBV9 and TRBJ2-1): DSGVTQTPKHLITATGQRVTLRCSPRSGDLSVYWYQQSLDQGLQFLIQYYNGEERAKGNILERFSAQQFPDLHSELNLSSLELGDSALYFCASSPRQKGEQFFGPGTRLTVL.

This chain links TRBV10-3 with TRBJ1-2; TRBD1 agrees at 7 bases. CDR1 and CDR2 (germline): ENHRY, SYGVKD. CDR3 length equals 15 residues. With V trimmed by 2 bases and J by 4 bases, 7 bases remained unmatched. The CDR3 DNA reads TGTGCCATCAGTGAGGCGACAGGGTTGATCTATGGCTACACCTTC. Translation gives CAISEATGLIYGYTF.

The chain is built from TRBV20-1 and TRBJ1-1; no clear D gene. Deletions cut 6 bases from V and 2 bases from J, with 16 bases between. From germline, CDR1 is DFQATT and CDR2 SNEGSKA (reference sequence). The CDR3 consists of 14 residues. CDR3 amino acids: CSARDGPYNTEAFF. CDR3 sequence (DNA): TGCAGTGCGCGTGACGGACCTTACAACACTGAAGCTTTCTTT.

The J gene is TRBJ2-7, the V gene TRBV2, with D tentatively TRBD2 (5 bases). The germline V and J ends were trimmed by 0 bases and 6 bases, with 15 bases remaining between them. This CDR3 has 15 amino acids. Germline V lookup: CDR1 SNHLY, CDR2 FYNNEI. The CDR3 DNA sequence: TGTGCCAGCAGTGAAGCACTGGGGAGACAAGGCGAGCAGTACTTC. Translated: CASSEALGRQGEQYF.

This clonotype was seen a handful of times. The rearrangement uses TRBV7-2 and TRBJ2-3, with 8 positions matching TRBD2. CDR1 and CDR2 (germline): SGHTA, FQGNSA. The CDR3 extends over 14 amino acids. The ends lost 5 bases at V and 2 bases at J; junction bases unmatched: 3. DNA for the CDR3: TGTGCCAGCAGCGTTAGCGGGGCCACAGATACGCAGTATTTT. Protein sequence: CASSVSGATDTQYF.

The DNA of the CDR3 is TGTGCCAGCAGCCTGGGACAGGGAATCACAGATACGCAGTATTTT. Protein sequence: CASSLGQGITDTQYF. J is TRBJ2-3 and V is TRBV12-3 or TRBV12-4; 9 nucleotides align to TRBD1. The CDR3 length is 15 residues. Trimming took 6 bases from V and 2 from J; bases not matched to a gene: 6.

The sample holds many counts of this clonotype. The chain couples TRBV12-3 or TRBV12-4 to TRBJ1-4; 8 bases map to TRBD1. J gave up 8 bases and V 5 bases, and 7 bases lay outside the gene matches. CDR3 length equals 14 residues. Here the CDR3 reads CASSADRAREKLFF. The CDR3, as DNA: TGTGCCAGCAGTGCGGACAGGGCTCGGGAAAAACTGTTTTTT.